This TCR beta chain was retrieved from a study of shared clonotypes between healthy human individuals. Repertoires were generated with immunoSEQ multiplex PCR, while TCRdb's copy carries only in-frame clones and drops some. The profile covers about 800,000 clones, with about 97% appearing a single time and approximately 0.2% taken by the ten largest. CD45RO-negative, CCR7-selected cells formed the naive CD8 fraction, which excluded terminally differentiated effector memory CD45RA+ cells. The source of this sequence is a man aged 25 to 40 in good health. The sequenced sample consisted of naive CD8+ T cells sorted from blood.

CDR3 nucleotide sequence: TGTGCCAGCAGTTACACAGGGAGCGGAGATACGCAGTATTTT. Its protein is CASSYTGSGDTQYF. V and J are TRBV27 and TRBJ2-3; possibly TRBD1 for D (6 bases). With 4 bases removed from V and 5 bases from J, the gap between germline ends came to 13 bases. Germline V gives CDR1 MNHEY, CDR2 SMNVEV (reference sequence). This CDR3 spans 14 amino acids.